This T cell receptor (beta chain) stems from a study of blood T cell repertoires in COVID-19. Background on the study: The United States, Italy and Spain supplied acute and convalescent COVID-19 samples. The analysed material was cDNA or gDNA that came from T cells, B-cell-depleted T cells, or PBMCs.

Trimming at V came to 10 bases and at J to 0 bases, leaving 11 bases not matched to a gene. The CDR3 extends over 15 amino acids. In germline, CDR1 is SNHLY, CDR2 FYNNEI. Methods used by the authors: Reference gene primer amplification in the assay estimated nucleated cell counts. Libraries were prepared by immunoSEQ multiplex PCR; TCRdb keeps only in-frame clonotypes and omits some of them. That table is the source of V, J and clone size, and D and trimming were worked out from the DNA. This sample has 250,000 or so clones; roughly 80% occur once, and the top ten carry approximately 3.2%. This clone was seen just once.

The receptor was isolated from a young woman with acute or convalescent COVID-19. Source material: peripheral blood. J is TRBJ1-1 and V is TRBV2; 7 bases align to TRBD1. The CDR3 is CATMRAGTVNTEAFF. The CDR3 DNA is TGTGCCACCATGAGAGCAGGGACAGTGAACACTGAAGCTTTCTTT.